These 29 T cell receptor beta chains came from one sample sequenced in a study of blood T cell repertoires in COVID-19. TCRdb's table, derived via immunoSEQ multiplex PCR, lists solely in-frame clones and lacks some. The sample has about 250,000 clones, around 82% seen once. Specimen: peripheral blood. Source of these receptors: a human donor with COVID-19, enrolled during active disease. The donor label of this sample is uncertain.

The V and J genes are TRBV10-3 and TRBJ2-1; 8 positions match TRBD2. The CDR3 covers 14 residues. V shed 10 bases and J 9 bases; nucleotides not matched to a gene: 14. Looked up from germline, CDR1 is ENHRY and CDR2 is SYGVKD. The chain's CDR3 is CATSHPAGGGEQFF. The CDR3 nucleotides are TGTGCCACATCGCATCCCGCGGGAGGAGGTGAGCAGTTCTTC.

This chain joins TRBV7-2 and TRBJ2-7; 11 positions agree with TRBD2. The CDR3 sequence is 15 residues long. V gave up 2 bases and J gave up 6 bases; unmatched junction bases: 6. The germline V gene encodes CDR1 SGHTA and CDR2 FQGNSA. The CDR3 coding sequence is TGTGCCAGCAGCTTAACTAGCGGGAGTTCCCTCGAGCAGTACTTC. Translation: CASSLTSGSSLEQYF.

This sequence joins TRBV27 and TRBJ1-2; 7 nucleotides align to TRBD1. Germline lookup yields CDR1 MNHEY and CDR2 SMNVEV (reference sequence). The ends lost 2 bases at V and 0 bases at J; junction bases unmatched: 3. The CDR3 is 15 residues long. The DNA for the CDR3 is TGTGCCAGCAGTTTAGACAGGGTGACTAACTATGGCTACACCTTC. It translates to CASSLDRVTNYGYTF.

This clone was detected only a few times. The CDR3 region is CASSLYGGPDEKLFF. The CDR3, as DNA: TGTGCCAGCAGCCTGTACGGGGGGCCCGATGAAAAACTGTTTTTT. The rearrangement links TRBV5-6 to TRBJ1-4, with D perhaps TRBD1 (6 bases). Germline V gene data show CDR1 as SGHDT and CDR2 as YYEEEE. V was shortened by 4 bases and J by 6 bases, with 16 bases between the two germline ends. This CDR3 has 15 residues.

V usage is TRBV6-6 and J usage is TRBJ2-1; perhaps TRBD2 as D (6 bases). V gave up 7 bases and J gave up 9 bases, with 16 bases separating them. The length of the CDR3 is 13 residues. The germline V gene has CDR1 MNHNY and CDR2 SVGAGI (reference sequence). CDR3 region: CASIQRTEGEQFF. The CDR3 bases are TGTGCCAGCATCCAGCGGACGGAGGGTGAGCAGTTCTTC.

This sequence joins TRBV9 and TRBJ1-2; 8 nucleotides align to TRBD1. With 3 bases clipped from V and 8 bases from J, the junction kept 21 bases outside the gene matches. CDR1 and CDR2 (germline): SGDLS, YYNGEE. This CDR3 comprises 18 residues. Here the CDR3 DNA reads TGTGCCAGCAGCGCCGCCGTCTCCGGGACAGGTACGCCGGGGGGCTACACCTTC. Amino acids: CASSAAVSGTGTPGGYTF.

The genes are TRBV19 and TRBJ1-4; 9 positions match TRBD1. Germline CDR1 reads LNHDA; CDR2 reads SQIVND (reference sequence). This CDR3 region has 16 residues. V shed 3 bases and J 3 bases; nucleotides not matched to a gene: 5. The CDR3 sequence is CASSILQGASNEKLFF. The CDR3 DNA sequence: TGTGCCAGTAGTATCCTACAGGGGGCGTCTAATGAAAAACTGTTTTTT.

This clone has only a few counts. The chain has TRBV5-5 and TRBJ1-2, with a weak D call TRBD1 (5 bases). From germline, CDR1 is SGHKS and CDR2 YYEKEE (reference sequence). Trimming left V 1 base short and J 4 bases short, with 14 bases between. The CDR3 length is 15 residues. DNA of the CDR3: TGTGCCAGCAGCTTGCGCAGGGAGGTAGGCTATGGCTACACCTTC. This gives the protein CASSLRREVGYGYTF.

The chain recombines TRBV5-1 with TRBJ2-3; 11 positions agree with TRBD1. The CDR3 has 16 amino acids. CDR1 is SGHRS, CDR2 YFSETQ, per germline. Unmatched junction bases numbered 9, after V lost 4 bases and J lost 5 bases. CDR3 sequence (DNA): TGCGCCAGCAGCATAACCCGCGGGACAGGGGGAGATACGCAGTATTTT. Protein product: CASSITRGTGGDTQYF.

The gene calls are TRBV5-4 and TRBJ2-3; the D is unclear. This CDR3 contains 15 residues. The germline CDR1 and CDR2 sequences are SGHNT and YYREEE (reference sequence). Trimming removed 4 bases at V and 6 bases at J, with 18 bases between. In nucleotides, the CDR3 is TGTGCCAGCAGCCTGGCTCCTAGTTTGGCGGATACGCAGTATTTT. Its translation: CASSLAPSLADTQYF.

The V gene is TRBV7-3, the J gene TRBJ1-6; D might be TRBD1 (6 bases). With 5 bases removed from V and 5 bases from J, the gap between germline ends came to 13 bases. Germline V lookup: CDR1 SGHTA, CDR2 FQGTGA. The CDR3 runs 15 residues. The CDR3 protein is CASSREGVNNSPLHF. CDR3 in DNA: TGTGCCAGCAGCCGTGAGGGGGTGAATAATTCACCCCTCCACTTT.

This clone was seen a single time. This chain connects TRBV5-4 to TRBJ1-1, with D possibly TRBD1 on 6 matching bases. Germline values: CDR1 SGHNT, CDR2 YYREEE (reference sequence). V was pared by 5 bases and J by 4 bases, with 15 bases between. The CDR3 contains 14 residues. DNA for the CDR3: TGTGCCAGCAGGGGGGGGCCTGCGGTCACTGAAGCTTTCTTT. Protein: CASRGGPAVTEAFF.

The CDR3 coding sequence is TGCAGCGTACGGAGAGGGGGGGAAAACTATGGCTACACCTTC. Its protein product is CSVRRGGENYGYTF. The rearrangement uses TRBV29-1 and TRBJ1-2, with D possibly being TRBD1 (6 bases). Looked up from germline, CDR1 is SQVTM and CDR2 is ANQGSEA. Trimming left V 6 bases short and J 2 bases short, with 16 bases between. The CDR3 extends over 14 amino acids.

The chain has TRBV24-1 and TRBJ2-1; a possible D gene is TRBD1 (6 bases). Trimming took off 5 bases at V and 7 bases at J, with 11 bases between the two ends. CDR3 length: 13 amino acids. Germline-derived CDR1 and CDR2 are KGHDR and SFDVKD. In DNA form, the CDR3 reads TGTGCCACCAGTGCGCAGGGGCCGAATGAGCAGTTCTTC. Protein: CATSAQGPNEQFF.

This chain uses TRBV9 with TRBJ1-1, with 8 bases identical to TRBD1. CDR3 length: 13 residues. The germline CDR1 and CDR2 sequences are SGDLS and YYNGEE. The V segment lost 5 bases and the J segment 4 bases; nucleotides outside the gene matches: 4. The CDR3 DNA reads TGTGCCAGCAGTGCAGACAGGGGCACTGAAGCTTTCTTT. This gives the protein CASSADRGTEAFF.

The chain is built from TRBV19 and TRBJ2-2; possible D gene TRBD2, 5 bases. V was trimmed by 1 base and J by 6 bases, leaving 12 bases between them. The V gene's germline CDR1 is LNHDA and CDR2 SQIVND (reference sequence). The CDR3 sequence is 15 residues long. This CDR3 is CASSIVRAGAGELFF. Here the CDR3 DNA reads TGTGCCAGTAGTATAGTACGCGCGGGCGCCGGGGAGCTGTTTTTT.

This clone was recorded once. This chain uses TRBV7-3 with TRBJ1-2; D is unresolved. The V end lost 4 bases, the J end lost 4 bases, and 16 bases lay between the germline ends. This CDR3 is 15 amino acids long. CDR1 is SGHTA and CDR2 is FQGTGA in the germline V gene. The CDR3 region has the DNA TGTGCCAGCAGCTCTGGAGCCCAAGGTAGCTATGGCTACACCTTC. Translating it yields CASSSGAQGSYGYTF.

This chain connects TRBV18 to TRBJ2-2; D gene uncertain. Germline V gene data show CDR1 as KGHSH and CDR2 as LQKENI. There are 12 residues in the CDR3. Deletions cut 5 bases from V and 2 bases from J, with 3 bases between. Here the CDR3 DNA reads TGTGCCAGCTCATCTAACACCGGGGAGCTGTTTTTT. This sequence encodes CASSSNTGELFF.

This clone occurred a few times. The gene calls are TRBV7-2 and TRBJ2-3; no reliable D call. CDR3 length: 15 residues. Per the germline V gene, CDR1 is SGHTA and CDR2 is FQGNSA. V lost 4 bases and J 2 bases, leaving 13 bases between the germline ends. This CDR3 is CASSSLGGSTDTQYF. Here the CDR3 DNA reads TGTGCCAGCAGCTCCTTAGGCGGATCCACAGATACGCAGTATTTT.

This sequence joins TRBV11-1 and TRBJ1-1; TRBD1 is a possible D gene (5 bases). The V end was cut by 2 bases, the J end by 4 bases, with 11 bases between. CDR1 is SGHAT and CDR2 is FQDESV in the germline V gene (reference sequence). The CDR3 has 14 residues. CDR3 protein: CASSLLRGSTEAFF. The CDR3 DNA reads as TGTGCCAGCAGCTTATTAAGGGGAAGCACTGAAGCTTTCTTT.

There are many counts of this clone. The V call is TRBV11-2, the J call TRBJ1-3, with D maybe TRBD1 (5 bases). V lost 4 bases and J lost 0, with 16 bases in between. There are 17 residues in the CDR3. Germline CDR1 and CDR2: SGHAT and FQNNGV. CDR3 in DNA: TGTGCCAGCAGCTCCCTGGGGGGGAGGGACTCTGGAAACACCATATATTTT. It yields the protein CASSSLGGRDSGNTIYF.

The chain joins TRBV7-3 to TRBJ2-2; D gene unclear. The CDR3 is 14 residues long. CDR1 and CDR2 (germline): SGHTA, FQGTGA. With 0 bases removed from V and 4 bases from J, the gap between germline ends came to 6 bases. The DNA for the CDR3 is TGTGCCAGCAGCTTAACGCCTACCACCGGGGAGCTGTTTTTT. Residues: CASSLTPTTGELFF.

The chain uses TRBV5-1 and TRBJ1-3; 9 bases align to TRBD1. From germline, CDR1 is SGHRS and CDR2 YFSETQ. The V segment lost 4 bases and the J segment 7 bases; nucleotides outside the gene matches: 9. The CDR3 covers 15 residues. CDR3 nucleotides: TGCGCCAGCAGCCCTGGACAGGGGTATCGGAACACCATATATTTT. As protein: CASSPGQGYRNTIYF.

This clone was seen a handful of times. The chain is built from TRBV6-5 and TRBJ1-5; 7 bases are a match to TRBD1. The CDR3 contains 14 residues. Trimming removed 6 bases from V and 6 bases from J; junction bases left unmatched: 8. Germline V CDR1 and CDR2: MNHEY, SVGAGI. The chain's CDR3 is CASSLDRASQPQHF. The DNA for the CDR3 is TGTGCCAGCAGCCTCGACAGGGCTAGTCAGCCCCAGCATTTT.

This rearrangement joins TRBV5-4 to TRBJ2-2; TRBD2 matches at 8 bases. This CDR3 spans 16 amino acids. Germline lookup yields CDR1 SGHNT and CDR2 YYREEE (reference sequence). Unmatched junction bases numbered 6, after V lost 1 base and J lost 4 bases. The CDR3 is CASSLFGSGVTGELFF. CDR3 DNA sequence: TGTGCCAGCAGCTTGTTCGGTAGCGGGGTCACCGGGGAGCTGTTTTTT.

CDR3 protein: CASRLQGFGYTF. For the CDR3, the DNA is TGTGCCAGCAGGTTACAGGGATTTGGCTACACCTTC. The genes are TRBV6-5 and TRBJ1-2; perhaps TRBD1 as D (6 bases). The CDR3 spans 12 residues. Germline CDR1 and CDR2: MNHEY and SVGAGI. The V and J ends lost 6 bases and 7 bases respectively, with 12 bases between them.

The chain employs TRBV21-1 and TRBJ2-1; the table's D gene call, TRBD2, was not cross checked with the DNA. TRBV21-1 counts as a pseudogene. The CDR3 sequence is 15 residues long. The CDR3 protein is CASSTRLKTYNEQFF. The CDR3 DNA sequence: TGTGCCAGCAGCACCCGACTGAAGACCTACAATGAGCAGTTCTTC.

This rearrangement joins TRBV18 to TRBJ2-7, with 8 bases that match TRBD1. CDR3 length: 13 residues. V lost 4 bases and J lost 6; bases outside the gene matches: 5. Germline V gene sequence: CDR1 KGHSH, CDR2 LQKENI. The CDR3 bases are TGTGCCAGCTCACTAGGACAGGGCGGCGAGCAGTACTTC. Protein product: CASSLGQGGEQYF.

The chain employs TRBV12-3 or TRBV12-4 and TRBJ2-1, with D perhaps TRBD2 (5 bases). V lost 8 bases, J lost 12 bases, and 17 bases lay in between. This CDR3 contains 12 residues. The CDR3 protein is CASRWGEGGQFF. The CDR3 DNA follows: TGTGCCAGCCGATGGGGTGAGGGTGGGCAGTTCTTC.